This record concerns one TCR beta chain sequence. The antigen remains undetermined. This specimen comes from a study of vaccination effects on CD4 cells after COVID-19. Using immunoSEQ multiplex PCR, the repertoire was profiled, and TCRdb retains in-frame clones only, with some absent. This sample has about 50,000 clones, with over 60% found just once. General observations from the study: Clonal contraction was marked in infection- and vaccine-induced clones late after vaccination.

V shed 4 bases, J shed 1 base, and the junction held 14 bases outside the gene matches. The germline V gene encodes CDR1 SGHAT and CDR2 FQNNGV. The CDR3 is 19 amino acids. It was after around 10 days of culture that CD4+ T cells were isolated. Cultures received IL-2 medium that replaced half the medium on days 3 and 7. The chain links TRBV11-2 to TRBJ2-1; 9 positions agree with TRBD2. Specimen: CD4+ T cells from PBMCs cultured without peptide, collected before COVID-19 vaccination. This clonotype was obtained from a human donor who received a COVID-19 vaccine. The CDR3 sequence is CASSSLRHGGGASYNEQFF. CDR3 nucleotides: TGTGCCAGCAGCTCCCTAAGGCATGGCGGGGGGGCATCCTACAATGAGCAGTTCTTC.